This T cell receptor (beta chain) was profiled in a study of blood T cells in healthy people across ages (dated by TCRdb to 2014 to 2015). Concerning the study at large: In model experiments, roughly one uniquely barcoded TCR beta cDNA molecule per two T cells was captured by template switching. Age-related changes in TCR beta repertoire diversity were measured in the study by deep sequencing normalized with unique cDNA molecular identifiers. The donors were divided into four age groups: young (average around 15 years), middle-aged (about 39), aged (about 56) and long-lived (about 84). To avoid experimental bias, donors of different ages were distributed randomly across sequencing lanes. For two donors (one aged 18 to 30 and one aged 80 or older), the study analyzed two additional independent replicas of 1 million unique cDNA reads from the same blood draw. Study-level results and caveats: Donor CMV infection status was unknown, potentially confounding age-related changes in expanded clonotypes. As age increased, observed TCR beta diversity per million T cells dropped in a roughly linear way, and a significant reduction was already evident by age 40. The long-lived group showed more naive CD4+ T cells, fewer expanded clones and increased TCR diversity than the aged group, suggesting age selection. Bulk unsorted PBMC profiling prevented conclusive comparison of naive and antigen-experienced compartments. Total diversity estimates from one million sequenced T cells were considered lower bounds and underestimates. The percentage of naive T cells measured by flow cytometry correlated strongly with observed TCR beta diversity.

Libraries were prepared through 5' RACE. The instrument was an Illumina HiSeq 2500. The second PCR ran for about 6 to 11 cycles and used a J-beta primer mix along with a sample-barcoded 5' primer. A template-switch 5' adaptor carrying 12 random nucleotides introduced a unique molecular identifier onto each TCR beta cDNA molecule. Each sample yielded at least 3 million CDR3-containing paired-end reads. The Mint cDNA synthesis kit, primed by a TRBC-specific oligonucleotide, was used to synthesize first-strand cDNA from all RNA. Following uracil-DNA glycosylase treatment, a first 18-cycle PCR with universal primers M1SS and BC2_uni_R was performed on all cDNA. As for the original processing: Each sample was normalized by randomly selecting 1 million high-quality reads, each carrying a distinct molecular identifier. Instead of being binned into consensus sequences, reads that shared molecular identifiers were thrown out. CDR3 identification, clonotype clustering and error correction used MiTCR with a Q25 quality threshold and the strictest error-elimination algorithm. Lower-bound total TCR beta diversity was estimated with a nonparametric unseen species model using Euler transformation. The public reads were run again by TCRdb, first through fastp at Q25 and then through MiXCR, and only productive beta chains were kept. All rows with the same CDR3 protein become a single entry with the most common DNA and genes. These V and J calls originate from TCRdb's pipeline instead of the authors' own analysis. This sample gives approximately 800,000 distinct CDR3 sequences in total; under 40% of them show up just once. The ten largest clonotypes hold around 13% of the sample.

About this clonotype itself: No cognate antigen has been identified for it. No per-base quality is available; no much larger clone lies one base away.

Deletion took 0 bases off V and 0 bases off J, with a span of 6 bases between the germline ends. The germline V gene yields LGHNA for CDR1 and YNFKEQ for CDR2. Measured from the cysteine to the phenylalanine, the CDR3 is 15 residues long. The retained sequence is limited to the CDR3, 45 bases, with the frame set at the first base. Systemically healthy Caucasian individuals from Russia, over 30 in total and aged roughly 6 to 100 years, were included as donors. Each donor gave around 9.9 milliliters of peripheral blood, collected into EDTA-treated Vacutainer tubes. Ficoll-Paque density-gradient centrifugation was used to isolate PBMCs, with at least 6.5 million per sample. Total RNA, at least 5.5 micrograms per sample, was extracted from PBMCs with Trizol reagent. Naive CD45RAhigh/CD27high T cell percentages were measured by flow cytometry on a PBMC aliquot from every donor.

The chain is encoded by TRBV4-2 joined to TRBJ2-1; no D gene is confidently identified. Sample: blood. The receptor's source is a man younger than 35 in good health. The DNA reads as follows: TGTGCCAGCAGCCAAGAGGCTAGCTCCTACAATGAGCAGTTCTTC. This yields the protein CASSQEASSYNEQFF.